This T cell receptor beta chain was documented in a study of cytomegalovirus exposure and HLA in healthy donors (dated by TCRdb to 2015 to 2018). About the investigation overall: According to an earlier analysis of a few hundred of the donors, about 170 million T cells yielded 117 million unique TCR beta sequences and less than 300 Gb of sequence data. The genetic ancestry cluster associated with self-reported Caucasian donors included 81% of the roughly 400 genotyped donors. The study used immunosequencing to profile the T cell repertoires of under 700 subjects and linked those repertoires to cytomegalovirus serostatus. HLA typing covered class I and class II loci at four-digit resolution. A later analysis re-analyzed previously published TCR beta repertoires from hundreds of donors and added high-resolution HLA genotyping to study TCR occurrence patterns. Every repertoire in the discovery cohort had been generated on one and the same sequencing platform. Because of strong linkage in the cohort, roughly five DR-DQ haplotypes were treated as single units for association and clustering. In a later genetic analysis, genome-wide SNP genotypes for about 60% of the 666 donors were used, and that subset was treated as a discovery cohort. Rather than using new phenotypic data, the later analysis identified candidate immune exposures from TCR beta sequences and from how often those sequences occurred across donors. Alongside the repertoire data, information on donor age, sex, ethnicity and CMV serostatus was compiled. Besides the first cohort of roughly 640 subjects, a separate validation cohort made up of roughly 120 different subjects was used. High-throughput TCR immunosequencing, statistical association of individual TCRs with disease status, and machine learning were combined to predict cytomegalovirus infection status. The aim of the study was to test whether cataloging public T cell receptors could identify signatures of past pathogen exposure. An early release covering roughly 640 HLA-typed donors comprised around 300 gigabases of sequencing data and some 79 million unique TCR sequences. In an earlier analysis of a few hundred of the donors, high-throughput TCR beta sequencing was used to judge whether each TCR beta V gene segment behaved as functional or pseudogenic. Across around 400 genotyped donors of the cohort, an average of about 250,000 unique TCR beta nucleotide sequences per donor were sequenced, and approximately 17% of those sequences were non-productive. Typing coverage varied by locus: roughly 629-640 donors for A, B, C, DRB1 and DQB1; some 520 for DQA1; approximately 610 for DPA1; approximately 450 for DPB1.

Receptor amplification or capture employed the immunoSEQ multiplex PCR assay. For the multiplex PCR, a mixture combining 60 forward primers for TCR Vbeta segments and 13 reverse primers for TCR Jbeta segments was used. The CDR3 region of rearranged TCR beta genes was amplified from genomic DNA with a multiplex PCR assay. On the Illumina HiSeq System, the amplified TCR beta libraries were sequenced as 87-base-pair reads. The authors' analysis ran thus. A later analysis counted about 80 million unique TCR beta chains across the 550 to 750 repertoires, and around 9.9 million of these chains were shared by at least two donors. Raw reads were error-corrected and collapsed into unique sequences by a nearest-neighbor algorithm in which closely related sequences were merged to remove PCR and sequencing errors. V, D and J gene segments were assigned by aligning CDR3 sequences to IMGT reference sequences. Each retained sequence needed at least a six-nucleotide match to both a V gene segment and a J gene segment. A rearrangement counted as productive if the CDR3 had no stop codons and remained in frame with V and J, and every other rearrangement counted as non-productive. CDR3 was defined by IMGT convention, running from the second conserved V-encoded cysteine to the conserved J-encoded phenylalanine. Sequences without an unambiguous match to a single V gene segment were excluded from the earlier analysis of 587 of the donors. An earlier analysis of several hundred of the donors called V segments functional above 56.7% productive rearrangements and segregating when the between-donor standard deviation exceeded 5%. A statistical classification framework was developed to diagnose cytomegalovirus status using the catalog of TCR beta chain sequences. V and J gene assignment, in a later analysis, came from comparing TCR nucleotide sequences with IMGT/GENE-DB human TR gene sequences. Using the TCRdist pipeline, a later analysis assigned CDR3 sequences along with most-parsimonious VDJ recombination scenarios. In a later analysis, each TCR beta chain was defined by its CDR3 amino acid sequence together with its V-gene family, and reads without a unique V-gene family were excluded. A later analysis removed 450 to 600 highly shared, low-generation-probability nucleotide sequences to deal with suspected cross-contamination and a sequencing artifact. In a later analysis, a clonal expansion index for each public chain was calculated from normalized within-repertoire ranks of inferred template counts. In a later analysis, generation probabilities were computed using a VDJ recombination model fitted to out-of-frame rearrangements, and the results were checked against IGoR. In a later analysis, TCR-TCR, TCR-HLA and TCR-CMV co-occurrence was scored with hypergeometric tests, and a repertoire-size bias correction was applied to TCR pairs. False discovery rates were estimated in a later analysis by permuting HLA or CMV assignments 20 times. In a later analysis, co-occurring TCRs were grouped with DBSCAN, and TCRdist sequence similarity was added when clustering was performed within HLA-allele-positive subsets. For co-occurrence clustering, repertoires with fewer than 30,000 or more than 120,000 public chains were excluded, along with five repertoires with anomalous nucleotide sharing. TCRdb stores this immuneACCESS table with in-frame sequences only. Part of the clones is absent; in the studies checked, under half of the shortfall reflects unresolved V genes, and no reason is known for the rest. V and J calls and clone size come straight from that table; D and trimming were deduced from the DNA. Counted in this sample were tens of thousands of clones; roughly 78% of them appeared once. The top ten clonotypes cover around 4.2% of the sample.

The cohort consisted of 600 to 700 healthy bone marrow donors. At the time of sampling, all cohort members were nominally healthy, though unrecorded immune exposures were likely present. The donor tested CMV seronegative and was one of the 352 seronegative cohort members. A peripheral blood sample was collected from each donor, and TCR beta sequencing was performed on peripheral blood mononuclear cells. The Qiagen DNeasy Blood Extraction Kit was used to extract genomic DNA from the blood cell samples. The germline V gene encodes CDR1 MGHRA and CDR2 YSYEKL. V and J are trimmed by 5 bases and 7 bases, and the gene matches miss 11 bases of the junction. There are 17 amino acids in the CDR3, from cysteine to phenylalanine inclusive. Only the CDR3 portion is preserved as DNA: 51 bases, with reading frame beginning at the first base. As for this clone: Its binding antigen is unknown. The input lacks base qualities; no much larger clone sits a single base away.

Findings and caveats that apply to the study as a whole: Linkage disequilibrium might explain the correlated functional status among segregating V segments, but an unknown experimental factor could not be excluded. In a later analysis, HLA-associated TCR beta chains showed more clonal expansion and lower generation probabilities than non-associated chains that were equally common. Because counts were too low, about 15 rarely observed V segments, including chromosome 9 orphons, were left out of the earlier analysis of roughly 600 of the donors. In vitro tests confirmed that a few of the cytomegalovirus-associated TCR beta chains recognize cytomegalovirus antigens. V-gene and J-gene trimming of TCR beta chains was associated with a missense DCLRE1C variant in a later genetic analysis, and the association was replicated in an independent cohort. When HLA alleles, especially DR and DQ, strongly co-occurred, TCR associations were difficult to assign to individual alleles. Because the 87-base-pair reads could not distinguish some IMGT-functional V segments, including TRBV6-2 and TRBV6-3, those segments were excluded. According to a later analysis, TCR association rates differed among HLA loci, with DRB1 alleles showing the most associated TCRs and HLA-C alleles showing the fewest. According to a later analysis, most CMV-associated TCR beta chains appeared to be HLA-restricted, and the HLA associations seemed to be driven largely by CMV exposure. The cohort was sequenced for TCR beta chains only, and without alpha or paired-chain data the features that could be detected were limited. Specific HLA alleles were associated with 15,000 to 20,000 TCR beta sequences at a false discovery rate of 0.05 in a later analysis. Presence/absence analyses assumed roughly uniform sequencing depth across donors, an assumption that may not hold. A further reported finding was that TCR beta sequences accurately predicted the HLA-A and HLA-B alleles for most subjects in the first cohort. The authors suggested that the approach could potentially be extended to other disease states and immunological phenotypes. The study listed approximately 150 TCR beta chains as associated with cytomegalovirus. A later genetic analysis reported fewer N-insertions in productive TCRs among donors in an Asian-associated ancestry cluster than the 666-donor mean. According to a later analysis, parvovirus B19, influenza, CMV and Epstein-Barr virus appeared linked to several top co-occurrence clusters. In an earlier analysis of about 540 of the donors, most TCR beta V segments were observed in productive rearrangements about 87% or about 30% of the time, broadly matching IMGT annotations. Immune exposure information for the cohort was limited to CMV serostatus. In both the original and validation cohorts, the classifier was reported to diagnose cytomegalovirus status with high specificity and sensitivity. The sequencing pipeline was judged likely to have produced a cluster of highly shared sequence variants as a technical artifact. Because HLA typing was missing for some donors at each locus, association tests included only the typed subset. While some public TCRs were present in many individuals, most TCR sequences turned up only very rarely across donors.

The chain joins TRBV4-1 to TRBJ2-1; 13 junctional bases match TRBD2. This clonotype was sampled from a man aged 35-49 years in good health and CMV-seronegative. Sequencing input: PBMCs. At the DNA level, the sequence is TGCGCCAGCAGCGAAGGGGGACTAGCGGGATTGTATAATGAGCAGTTCTTC. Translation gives CASSEGGLAGLYNEQFF.